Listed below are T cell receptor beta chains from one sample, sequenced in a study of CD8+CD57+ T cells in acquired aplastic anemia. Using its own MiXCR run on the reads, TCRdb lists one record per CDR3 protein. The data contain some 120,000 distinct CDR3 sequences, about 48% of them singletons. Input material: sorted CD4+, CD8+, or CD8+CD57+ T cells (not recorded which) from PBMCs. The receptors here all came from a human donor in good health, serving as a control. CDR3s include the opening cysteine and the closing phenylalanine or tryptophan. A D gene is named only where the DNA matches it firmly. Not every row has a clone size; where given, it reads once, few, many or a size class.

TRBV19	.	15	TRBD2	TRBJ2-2	CASSTSGGHTGELFF	TGTGCCAGTAGTACTAGCGGGGGGCACACCGGGGAGCTGTTTTTT
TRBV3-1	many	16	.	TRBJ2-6	CASSQGRSSGANVLTF	TGTGCCAGCAGCCAAGGACGGAGCTCTGGGGCCAACGTCCTGACTTTC
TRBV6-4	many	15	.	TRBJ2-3	CASSASGTPKGTQYF	TGTGCCAGCAGTGCCTCCGGGACACCCAAGGGTACGCAGTATTTT
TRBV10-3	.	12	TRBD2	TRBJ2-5	CAISESGGTQYF	TGTGCCATCAGTGAATCGGGGGGGACCCAGTACTTC
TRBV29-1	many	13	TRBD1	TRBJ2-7	CSVNRGNSYEQYF	TGCAGCGTTAACAGGGGAAACTCCTACGAGCAGTACTTC
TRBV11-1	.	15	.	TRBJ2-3	CASSLSNGKTDTQYF	TGTGCCAGCAGCTTAAGCAACGGAAAAACAGATACGCAGTATTTT
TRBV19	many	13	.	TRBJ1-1	CASRGRLNTEAFF	TGTGCCAGTAGGGGGCGCCTTAACACTGAAGCTTTCTTT
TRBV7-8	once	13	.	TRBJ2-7	CASSLRGPYEQYF	TGTGCCAGCAGCTTAAGGGGCCCCTACGAGCAGTACTTC
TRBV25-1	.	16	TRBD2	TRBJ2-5	CASSALGLAGIETQYF	TGTGCCAGCAGTGCCCTGGGGCTAGCGGGAATAGAGACCCAGTACTTC
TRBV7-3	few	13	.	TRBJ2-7	CASSSEVGYEQYF	TGTGCCAGCAGCTCTGAGGTGGGCTACGAGCAGTACTTC
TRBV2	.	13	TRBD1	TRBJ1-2	CASRGTGKDGYTF	TGTGCCAGCAGGGGGACAGGGAAGGATGGCTACACCTTC